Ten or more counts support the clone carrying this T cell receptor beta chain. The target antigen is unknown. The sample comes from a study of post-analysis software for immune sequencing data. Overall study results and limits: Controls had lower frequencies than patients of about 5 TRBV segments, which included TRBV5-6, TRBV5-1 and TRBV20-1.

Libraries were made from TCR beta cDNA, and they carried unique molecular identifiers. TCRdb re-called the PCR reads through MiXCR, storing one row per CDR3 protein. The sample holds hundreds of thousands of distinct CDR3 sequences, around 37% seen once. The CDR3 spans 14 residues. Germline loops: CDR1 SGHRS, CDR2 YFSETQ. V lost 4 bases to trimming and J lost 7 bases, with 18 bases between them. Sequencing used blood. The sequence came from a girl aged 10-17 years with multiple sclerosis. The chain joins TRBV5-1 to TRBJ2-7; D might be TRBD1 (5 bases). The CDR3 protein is CASSPGWNSGEQYF. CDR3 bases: TGCGCCAGCAGCCCAGGGTGGAACAGTGGGGAGCAGTACTTC.